The sequence of this T cell receptor beta chain was determined in a study of blood T cell repertoires in COVID-19. Looking at the study overall: The samples span acute and convalescent COVID-19 from the United States, Italy and Spain.

Germline CDR1 and CDR2: SGHVS and FQNEAQ. This CDR3 spans 14 amino acids. The V end lost 3 bases, the J end lost 5 bases, and 13 bases lay between the germline ends. Original processing methods: Using reference gene primer amplification, nucleated cell counts were estimated. TCRdb's copy holds only in-frame clones and misses some; the assay was immunoSEQ multiplex PCR. Clone size and the V and J calls come from that table; the DNA yielded D and trimming. The data contain a few hundred thousand clones, about nine tenths of them singletons. Categorization into cohorts depended on clinical history that participants reported. Before they entered the study, exposed participants had met a COVID-19 case within 2 weeks.

This receptor was obtained from a woman aged 40 to 50 who had been exposed to COVID-19. Material for sequencing was PBMCs or T cells enriched from blood (not recorded which). The J gene is TRBJ1-2, the V gene TRBV7-8; weak D call: TRBD1 (6 bases). CDR3 sequence: CASSFSQGYYGYTF. DNA for the CDR3: TGTGCCAGCAGCTTTTCACAGGGATATTATGGCTACACCTTC.